A selection of T cell receptor beta chains follows, all from one sample in a study of early T cells in non-severe SARS-CoV-2 infection. TCRdb recomputed calls from the 5' RACE reads with MiXCR, one row per CDR3 protein. The sample contains 65,000 to 80,000 distinct CDR3 sequences, roughly 13% of which appear only once. The sample comprised whole blood. The origin of the receptors is an adult who was a healthcare worker with PCR-confirmed SARS-CoV-2 infection or an uninfected control (not recorded which). Both conserved end residues are part of each CDR3. A D gene is named only where the DNA matches it firmly. Part of the rows lack a size; the others show once, few, many or a class for expanded clones.

>TRBD1|many|TRBJ1-2|TRBV20-1
TGCAGTGCTGCAGGGGGCGCACCCTATGGCTACACCTTC
CSAAGGAPYGYTF
>-|many|TRBJ1-6|TRBV10-1
TGCGCCAGCAGTGATGGTAAAAATAATTCACCCCTCCACTTT
CASSDGKNNSPLHF
>TRBD1|few|TRBJ1-4|TRBV18
TGTGCCAGCTCACCCGGGACAGAGAATGAAAAACTGTTTTTT
CASSPGTENEKLFF
>-|medium-sized|TRBJ2-2|TRBV29-1
TGCAGCGTTGCAGGTAGCGGGAACACCGGGGAGCTGTTTTTT
CSVAGSGNTGELFF
>-|-|TRBJ2-2|TRBV7-6
TGTGCCAGCAGCCCTGACAGGCCTTCGAACACCGGGGAGCTGTTTTTT
CASSPDRPSNTGELFF
>-|few|TRBJ2-2|TRBV7-8
TGTGCCAGCAGCTTAGAATTGGTGGTCGGGGAGCTGTTTTTT
CASSLELVVGELFF
>-|-|TRBJ1-5|TRBV20-1
TGCAGTACTAGAGATTACAAGGGGGGGAATCAGCCCCAGCATTTT
CSTRDYKGGNQPQHF
>TRBD1|-|TRBJ2-1|TRBV19
TGTGCCAGTAGTACTTTCGGGACAGGTAATAATGAGCAGTTCTTC
CASSTFGTGNNEQFF
>-|many|TRBJ2-7|TRBV28
TGTGCCACCACGGACAGATCCTACGAGCAGTACTTC
CATTDRSYEQYF
>TRBD1|many|TRBJ1-1|TRBV30
TGTGCCTGGAGTGAAGAGGACAGGGTGGAGGCTGAAGCTTTCTTT
CAWSEEDRVEAEAFF
>TRBD1|few|TRBJ1-2|TRBV6-1
TGTGCCAGCACCTGGGGACAGCCTAACTATGGCTACACCTTC
CASTWGQPNYGYTF
>-|many|TRBJ2-1|TRBV6-5
TGTGCCAGCAGACTACAGGTCAATCACCTTACTGGTGAGCAGTTCTTC
CASRLQVNHLTGEQFF
>-|few|TRBJ2-4|TRBV11-2
TGTGCCAGCAGCTTATCGGCGGGGAGGAACATTCAGTACTTC
CASSLSAGRNIQYF
>-|-|TRBJ1-1|TRBV10-3
TGTGCCATCGGGGGGACGAGTGAAGCTTTCTTT
CAIGGTSEAFF
>-|many|TRBJ2-7|TRBV7-9
TGTGCCAGCAGCGAGGGACTGCGAGCCTACGAGCAGTACTTC
CASSEGLRAYEQYF
>-|-|TRBJ1-2|TRBV28
TGTGCCAGCAGTCGGGGGGCGCAGGGCTACACCTTC
CASSRGAQGYTF
>TRBD1|-|TRBJ2-1|TRBV7-2
TGTGCCAGCTGCAAAGGACAGGGGGGAACGTTCTACAATGAGCAGTTCTTC
CASCKGQGGTFYNEQFF
>-|-|TRBJ2-1|TRBV5-1
TGCGCCAGCAGCTTGAGGGGGGAATCCTACAATGAGCAGTTCTTC
CASSLRGESYNEQFF
>-|many|TRBJ2-2|TRBV20-1
TGCAGTGCTAGAGAGACTTTTGACGGGGAGCTGTTTTTT
CSARETFDGELFF